This T cell receptor (beta chain) was obtained from a study of blood T cell repertoires in COVID-19. At the level of the study: COVID-19 samples, acute and convalescent, were from the United States, Italy and Spain. In each case, the material was cDNA or gDNA derived from T cells, B-cell-depleted T cells, or PBMCs.

This clone appeared a few times. The CDR3 consists of 14 residues. Germline V gives CDR1 MGHRA, CDR2 YSYEKL. V lost 5 bases and J lost 1; bases outside the gene matches: 4. Authors' data handling: Reference gene primers were amplified, and this amplification served to estimate nucleated cell counts. Assay used: immunoSEQ multiplex PCR; TCRdb lists only in-frame clones, some missing. The DNA was the basis for D and trimming; V, J and clone size are from that table. The data hold under 150,000 clones, with approximately 80% observed a single time. Sequences were obtained from peripheral blood. This receptor was identified in a woman aged 80 or older in a cohort sampled during active or convalescent COVID-19. The chain recombines TRBV4-1 with TRBJ2-5, with TRBD1 matching over 7 bases. This CDR3 is CASSTRQGQETQYF. The CDR3 nucleotides read TGCGCCAGCAGCACCCGACAGGGCCAAGAGACCCAGTACTTC.